The 23 T cell receptor beta chains given below trace back to one sample, sequenced in a study of tumor-infiltrating lymphocytes in localized non-small cell lung cancer. Clones were sequenced by immunoSEQ multiplex PCR, and TCRdb holds only the in-frame ones, with some missing. The data hold about 16,000 clones, with roughly 69% observed a single time. The specimen sequenced was lung tumor tissue. These receptors originate from a human donor with non-small cell lung cancer.

This chain joins TRBV11-2 and TRBJ1-1, with a weak D call TRBD1 (6 bases). The germline CDR1 and CDR2 sequences are SGHAT and FQNNGV. Trimming left V 4 bases short and J 3 bases short, with 15 bases between. This CDR3 region has 15 residues. In DNA form, the CDR3 reads TGTGCCAGCAGCTCTATCCAGGGGAGAGACACTGAAGCTTTCTTT. Protein sequence: CASSSIQGRDTEAFF. The variable domain in full, completed from reference TRBV11-2 and TRBJ1-1, reads EAGVAQSPRYKIIEKRQSVAFWCNPISGHATLYWYQQILGQGPKLLIQFQNNGVVDDSQLPKDRFSAERLKGVDSTLKIQPAKLEDSAVYLCASSSIQGRDTEAFFGQGTRLTVV.

The chain joins TRBV18 to TRBJ1-1; D uncertain. This CDR3 region has 13 residues. The V gene lost 3 bases and the J gene lost 1 base, with 6 bases spanning the gap. Germline CDR1 is KGHSH and CDR2 is LQKENI. Here the CDR3 reads CASSPGWNTEAFF. Here the CDR3 DNA reads TGTGCCAGCTCACCGGGGTGGAACACTGAAGCTTTCTTT.

This clone was seen only once. V and J are TRBV4-2 and TRBJ1-1; 7 bases are shared with TRBD1. J was trimmed by 7 bases and V by 4 bases; bases with no gene match: 12. The CDR3 extends over 15 amino acids. From germline, CDR1 is LGHNA and CDR2 YNFKEQ. CDR3 sequence (DNA): TGTGCCAGCAGCCCTATACAGGGGCCGGAGGGTGAAGCTTTCTTT. This codes for CASSPIQGPEGEAFF.

The genes are TRBV5-1 and TRBJ2-2, with TRBD2 matching over 14 bases. In germline, CDR1 is SGHRS, CDR2 YFSETQ. V gave up 7 bases and J gave up 1 base; unmatched junction bases: 6. This CDR3 is 17 amino acids long. As DNA, the CDR3 is TGCGCCAGCGGACCTGGGACTAGCGGGAGGAACACCGGGGAGCTGTTTTTT. This encodes CASGPGTSGRNTGELFF. Full variable domain (rest looked up from reference TRBV5-1 and TRBJ2-2): KAGVTQTPRYLIKTRGQQVTLSCSPISGHRSVSWYQQTPGQGLQFLFEYFSETQRNKGNFPGRFSGRQFSNSRSEMNVSTLELGDSALYLCASGPGTSGRNTGELFFGEGSRLTVL.

The chain employs TRBV6-5 and TRBJ1-4; tentative D call: TRBD1 (5 bases). The CDR3 extends over 15 amino acids. The germline V and J ends were trimmed by 2 bases and 7 bases, with 14 bases remaining between them. Germline V CDR1 and CDR2: MNHEY, SVGAGI. CDR3 DNA sequence: TGTGCCAGCAGTTACCAGGGTTTCGATCGTGAAAAACTGTTTTTT. It specifies CASSYQGFDREKLFF.

This clone has just a few counts. The V gene is TRBV5-1, the J gene TRBJ2-2; 10 bases line up with TRBD2. This CDR3 is built from 14 residues. The trim removed 3 bases at V and 6 bases at J, leaving 2 bases unmatched. The germline V gene has CDR1 SGHRS and CDR2 YFSETQ. The CDR3 here is CASSSGLAAGELFF. CDR3 DNA: TGCGCCAGCAGCTCAGGACTAGCGGCCGGGGAGCTGTTTTTT.

This chain connects TRBV21-1 to TRBJ1-3. TRBV21-1 constitutes a pseudogene. This CDR3 region has 19 residues. Here the CDR3 reads CASSNEGRTANSSGNTIYF. The CDR3 nucleotides read TGTGCCAGCAGCAATGAAGGGAGGACAGCAAATAGCTCTGGAAACACCATATATTTT.

The CDR3 spells CASSLPGTGGRIEQFF. CDR3 DNA: TGTGCCAGCAGCTTGCCCGGGACAGGGGGCCGGATTGAGCAGTTCTTC. The chain recombines TRBV5-4 with TRBJ2-1, with 12 bases fitting TRBD1. V was clipped by 1 base and J by 9 bases; unmatched bases: 8. The CDR3 runs 16 residues. Germline lookup yields CDR1 SGHNT and CDR2 YYREEE (reference sequence).

The chain combines TRBV4-1 with TRBJ1-5; possibly TRBD1 for D (5 bases). V was pared by 0 bases and J by 3 bases, with 15 bases between. The CDR3 consists of 17 residues. The germline gives CDR1 MGHRA, CDR2 YSYEKL. In DNA form, the CDR3 reads TGCGCCAGCAGCCAAGATTGGAACCCGGGACTCAATCAGCCCCAGCATTTT. Translated, it gives CASSQDWNPGLNQPQHF.

This clone was observed a few times. This sample also contains other DNA sequences that code for the same CDR3. This chain joins TRBV30 and TRBJ1-5, with D unresolved. Per the germline V gene, CDR1 is GTSNPN and CDR2 is SVGIG (reference sequence). The CDR3 is 14 residues long. V dropped 0 bases and J dropped 3 bases, with 9 bases sitting between them. The CDR3 spells CAWSVSGDNQPQHF. CDR3 DNA: TGTGCCTGGAGTGTATCTGGGGACAATCAGCCCCAGCATTTT.

The rearrangement links TRBV6-5 to TRBJ2-6; 11 bases align to TRBD2. The junction had 0 bases not matched to a gene; V was cut back by 2 bases and J by 3 bases. This CDR3 has 16 residues. Germline CDR1 is MNHEY and CDR2 is SVGAGI. The CDR3 loop reads CASSYTSGSGANVLTF. DNA of the CDR3: TGTGCCAGCAGTTACACTAGCGGGAGTGGGGCCAACGTCCTGACTTTC.

This sequence joins TRBV4-1 and TRBJ2-2; TRBD2 matches 9 bases. Germline V gives CDR1 MGHRA, CDR2 YSYEKL. Trimming took 3 bases from V and 2 from J; bases not matched to a gene: 7. CDR3 length: 17 residues. Here the CDR3 DNA reads TGCGCCAGCAGCCAGATGACTAGCGGTTACAACACCGGGGAGCTGTTTTTT. Translation gives CASSQMTSGYNTGELFF.

This chain uses TRBV19 with TRBJ2-1, with D maybe TRBD2 (6 bases). V dropped 6 bases and J dropped 7 bases, with 16 bases sitting between them. The length of the CDR3 is 14 residues. In germline, CDR1 is LNHDA, CDR2 SQIVND (reference sequence). CDR3 coding DNA: TGTGCCAGTAGCCTGGTCGGGGAGGCGAATGAGCAGTTCTTC. It codes for CASSLVGEANEQFF.

This clone occurred a few times. J is TRBJ2-5 and V is TRBV4-2; 14 bases map to TRBD2. V lost 7 bases, J lost 4 bases, and 8 bases stayed unmatched. The length of the CDR3 is 16 residues. The germline V gene has CDR1 LGHNA and CDR2 YNFKEQ. The CDR3 DNA reads as TGTGCCAGCACCCCGGGGACTAGCGGGGGAGTAGAGACCCAGTACTTC. This sequence encodes CASTPGTSGGVETQYF.

By share of the sample, this clone is medium-sized. This rearrangement joins TRBV7-9 to TRBJ2-1; D not resolved. The germline gives CDR1 SEHNR, CDR2 FQNEAQ (reference sequence). This CDR3 is built from 11 residues. V was cut by 1 base and J by 6 bases, with 1 base left in between. The CDR3 loop is CASSLVNEQFF. Written as DNA, the CDR3 is TGTGCCAGCAGCTTAGTCAATGAGCAGTTCTTC.

The V and J genes are TRBV6-5 and TRBJ2-7, with TRBD1 as a possible D gene (6 bases). With 0 bases removed from V and 0 bases from J, the gap between germline ends came to 9 bases. The CDR3 extends over 15 amino acids. Germline CDR1 MNHEY, CDR2 SVGAGI. The CDR3 reads CASSYSTTGSYEQYF. The CDR3 region has the DNA TGTGCCAGCAGTTACTCGACGACAGGCTCCTACGAGCAGTACTTC.

This clone was recorded once. V and J are TRBV5-4 and TRBJ2-1; TRBD2 is a possible D gene (6 bases). V shed 3 bases and J shed 2 bases, with 12 bases lying between them. Germline V gives CDR1 SGHNT, CDR2 YYREEE (reference sequence). The CDR3 has 15 residues. The DNA for the CDR3 is TGTGCCAGCAGCTCCCGAGGAGGGACCTACAATGAGCAGTTCTTC. The encoded protein is CASSSRGGTYNEQFF.

This clone was counted between two and nine times. V gene TRBV12-5 combines with J gene TRBJ1-5, with D unresolved. The CDR3 has 13 amino acids. Germline lookup yields CDR1 LGHNT and CDR2 FRNRAP. Trimming stripped 3 bases from V and 4 bases from J, with 7 bases between. CDR3 DNA: TGTGCTAGTGGTTTTGGAACTAATCAGCCCCAGCATTTT. Translating it yields CASGFGTNQPQHF.

This clone occurred a few times. V and J are TRBV18 and TRBJ1-1, with no clear D. V lost 4 bases to trimming and J lost 1 base, with 7 bases between them. Germline V gene lookup returns CDR1 KGHSH and CDR2 LQKENI. The CDR3 extends over 13 amino acids. CDR3 residues: CASSQERNTEAFF. DNA for the CDR3: TGTGCCAGCTCACAAGAGAGGAACACTGAAGCTTTCTTT. The entire variable domain, with the rest obtained from reference TRBV18 and TRBJ1-1, is as follows: NAGVMQNPRHLVRRRGQEARLRCSPMKGHSHVYWYRQLPEEGLKFMVYLQKENIIDESGMPKERFSAEFPKEGPSILRIQQVVRGDSAAYFCASSQERNTEAFFGQGTRLTVV.

This chain connects TRBV11-3 to TRBJ2-7; 10 bases match TRBD1. The CDR3 length is 15 residues. Per germline, CDR1 SGHNT and CDR2 YENEEA. Unmatched junction bases numbered 8, after V lost 7 bases and J lost 2 bases. The DNA for the CDR3 is TGTGCCAGCACCCGGGACAGGGGAACGACCTACGAGCAGTACTTC. It is translated as CASTRDRGTTYEQYF.

This sequence joins TRBV6-1 and TRBJ2-3; 7 nucleotides align to TRBD2. V lost 6 bases and J lost 2; bases outside the gene matches: 5. The CDR3 loop spans 14 amino acids. Germline assignment: CDR1 MNHNS and CDR2 SASEGT. CDR3 residues: CASRRRDYTDTQYF. CDR3 coding DNA: TGTGCCAGCAGGCGCCGGGACTACACAGATACGCAGTATTTT.

This clone came up once. The rearrangement joins TRBV13 to TRBJ2-7, with unresolved D. CDR1 and CDR2 from the germline V gene are PRHDT and FYEKMQ (reference sequence). V lost 0 bases, J lost 5 bases, and 5 bases lay in between. The CDR3 runs to 12 residues. CDR3 loop: CASSLGGNEQYF. The CDR3 DNA reads TGTGCCAGCAGCTTAGGTGGGAACGAGCAGTACTTC. The entire variable domain, with the rest obtained from reference TRBV13 and TRBJ2-7, is as follows: AAGVIQSPRHLIKEKRETATLKCYPIPRHDTVYWYQQGPGQDPQFLISFYEKMQSDKGSIPDRFSAQQFSDYHSELNMSSLELGDSALYFCASSLGGNEQYFGPGTRLTVT.

This clone was detected a few times. The chain links TRBV30 to TRBJ1-2; D is ambiguous. Trimming removed 0 bases at V and 8 bases at J, with 16 bases between. CDR3 length equals 14 residues. CDR1 and CDR2 (germline): GTSNPN, SVGIG (reference sequence). CDR3 nucleotide sequence: TGTGCCTGGAGTGTACTTTCAAGGGTGCCGGGCTACACCTTC. As protein: CAWSVLSRVPGYTF.